The 9 T cell receptor beta chains below come from one sample, sequenced in a study of T cell responses to AZD1222 COVID-19 vaccine. The table came from immunoSEQ multiplex PCR; TCRdb's copy has only in-frame clones and leaves some out. In the table there are about 140,000 clones, roughly 88% of which are singletons. The source was peripheral blood, collected 28 days after the second AZD1222 dose. All receptors derive from an adult who received the AZD1222 COVID-19 vaccine.

V is TRBV6-5 and J is TRBJ1-1; 8 bases are a match to TRBD1. CDR3 length equals 13 residues. Germline V lookup: CDR1 MNHEY, CDR2 SVGAGI. The ends lost 5 bases at V and 4 bases at J; junction bases unmatched: 3. The CDR3 DNA sequence: TGTGCCAGCAGTCTGGACAGGGCCACTGAAGCTTTCTTT. This encodes CASSLDRATEAFF.

CDR3 in amino acids: CASRRTGGDTIYF. DNA for the CDR3: TGTGCCAGCAGGCGGACAGGGGGAGACACCATATATTTT. The chain employs TRBV7-9 and TRBJ1-3, with 10 nucleotides matching TRBD1. V trimming: 6 bases; J trimming: 8 bases; junction bases outside the gene matches: 4. Germline V gene lookup returns CDR1 SEHNR and CDR2 FQNEAQ (reference sequence). The CDR3 totals 13 residues. Complete variable domain (other parts from reference TRBV7-9 and TRBJ1-3): DTGVSQNPRHKITKRGQNVTFRCDPISEHNRLYWYRQTLGQGPEFLTYFQNEAQLEKSRLLSDRFSAERPKGSFSTLEIQRTEQGDSAMYLCASRRTGGDTIYFGEGSWLTVV.

The CDR3 spells CASSQAHSVRERAYF. The CDR3 DNA reads TGCGCCAGCAGCCAAGCCCACTCAGTCAGGGAGAGGGCGTACTTC. This chain uses TRBV4-1 with TRBJ2-7; tentatively, D is TRBD1 or TRBD2 (5 bases each). The germline V gene encodes CDR1 MGHRA and CDR2 YSYEKL. Between the trimmed V and J ends, which lost 1 base and 12 bases, there was a span of 22 bases. This CDR3 spans 15 amino acids.

The V call is TRBV6-6, the J call TRBJ2-7; D might be TRBD2 (5 bases). The germline V and J ends were trimmed by 5 bases and 8 bases, with 13 bases remaining between them. This CDR3 contains 12 residues. The germline V gene encodes CDR1 MNHNY and CDR2 SVGAGI (reference sequence). The CDR3 loop is CASSQDFVKQYF. For the CDR3, the DNA is TGTGCCAGCAGTCAGGACTTTGTCAAGCAGTACTTC.

The rearrangement joins TRBV3-1 (or the pseudogene TRBV3-2) to TRBJ2-1, with TRBD2 matching over 9 bases. With V trimmed by 11 bases and J by 6 bases, 11 bases remained unmatched. Germline lookup yields CDR1 LGHDT and CDR2 YNNKEL (reference sequence). This CDR3 comprises 14 residues. CDR3 sequence: CARGGAGGGNEQFF. The CDR3 DNA is TGTGCCCGCGGAGGGGCGGGGGGGGGCAATGAGCAGTTCTTC.

J is TRBJ1-2 and V is TRBV4-2, with 7 bases identical to TRBD1. Per the germline V gene, CDR1 is LGHNA and CDR2 is YNFKEQ. CDR3 length: 19 amino acids. The V gene end was trimmed by 0 bases and the J gene end by 1 base; junction bases not matched to a gene: 14. The CDR3 nucleotides are TGTGCCAGCAGCCAAGATCAGTCAGGGGGTACACCCAGTAACTATGGCTACACCTTC. As protein: CASSQDQSGGTPSNYGYTF.

This clone came up many times. CDR3 sequence reads: CASSLIGGEAGYTF. The CDR3 bases are TGTGCCAGCAGTTTAATTGGGGGCGAAGCTGGCTACACCTTC. This chain uses TRBV27 with TRBJ1-2; D might be TRBD1 (6 bases). The CDR3 has 14 amino acids. Germline CDR1 reads MNHEY; CDR2 reads SMNVEV (reference sequence). Between the trimmed V and J ends, which lost 2 bases and 7 bases, there was a span of 14 bases.

The CDR3: CASSQDGDPNYEQYF. CDR3 DNA sequence: TGCGCCAGCAGCCAAGACGGGGATCCAAACTACGAGCAGTACTTC. The chain recombines TRBV4-3 with TRBJ2-7; possible D gene TRBD2, 5 bases. Trimming left V 0 bases short and J 3 bases short, with 12 bases between. Germline CDR1 LGHNA, CDR2 YSLEER. This CDR3 region has 15 residues.

This clone came up a few times. The chain carries TRBV19 and TRBJ1-2; TRBD1 is a possible D gene (6 bases). From germline, CDR1 is LNHDA and CDR2 SQIVND (reference sequence). This CDR3 has 13 residues. V dropped 8 bases and J dropped 2 bases, with 12 bases sitting between them. CDR3 DNA sequence: TGTGCCAGTGCGTCAGGGGTAAACTATGGCTACACCTTC. It codes for CASASGVNYGYTF.